The 25 T cell receptor beta chains presented below share a single source sample, sequenced in a study of vaccination effects on CD4 cells after COVID-19. Viral peptide pools were used in the ViraFEST assay to expand antigen-specific CD4+ T cells, and sequencing came afterward. The culture ran for nine to ten days, and then CD4+ T cells were isolated. Each participant was given two doses of one vaccine (BNT162b2 or mRNA-1273). These receptors have no identified antigens. Libraries were prepared by immunoSEQ multiplex PCR; TCRdb keeps only in-frame clonotypes and omits some of them. The sample lists about 59,000 clones, around four fifths occurring once. The specimen was CD4+ T cells from PBMCs cultured with HCoV-OC43 spike peptides, collected after COVID-19 vaccination. Subset meaning: HCoV-OC43 spike overlapping peptide pool stimulation. The receptor set was obtained from a human donor who received a COVID-19 vaccine.

The V gene is TRBV20-1, the J gene TRBJ2-2; no clear D gene. Trimming shortened V by 3 bases and J by 7 bases, and 18 bases separated the two germline ends. The CDR3 runs 15 residues. CDR1 is DFQATT, CDR2 SNEGSKA, per germline (reference sequence). The CDR3 sequence is CSASGLGASGGELFF. CDR3 sequence (DNA): TGCAGTGCTAGTGGTCTTGGTGCGTCCGGCGGGGAGCTGTTTTTT.

The chain is built from TRBV4-1 and TRBJ2-1; 9 positions agree with TRBD2. The CDR3 has 18 residues. Germline values: CDR1 MGHRA, CDR2 YSYEKL. Germline trimming cut 4 bases from V and 9 bases from J; bases unmatched to any gene: 19. CDR3 coding DNA: TGCGCCAGCAGCCGAAATAGGGCGACTGGCGGGGGGGCAGGTGAGCAGTTCTTC. Amino acid sequence: CASSRNRATGGGAGEQFF.

This clone was observed a handful of times. V gene TRBV11-2 combines with J gene TRBJ2-5; D not certain. Deletions cut 6 bases from V and 2 bases from J, with 10 bases between. Germline CDR1 and CDR2: SGHAT and FQNNGV. There are 13 residues in the CDR3. The CDR3 loop is CASRRRIQETQYF. Here the CDR3 DNA reads TGTGCCAGCAGAAGGAGAATTCAAGAGACCCAGTACTTC. Looking up the rest from reference TRBV11-2 and TRBJ2-5 gives the full variable domain: EAGVAQSPRYKIIEKRQSVAFWCNPISGHATLYWYQQILGQGPKLLIQFQNNGVVDDSQLPKDRFSAERLKGVDSTLKIQPAKLEDSAVYLCASRRRIQETQYFGPGTRLLVL.

This chain links TRBV5-6 with TRBJ2-7; D is possibly TRBD1 (6 bases). Trimming removed 4 bases at V and 3 bases at J, with 17 bases between. The germline V gene encodes CDR1 SGHDT and CDR2 YYEEEE. CDR3 length: 15 amino acids. CDR3 protein: CASSPRRTAIYEQYV. The CDR3 DNA sequence: TGTGCCAGCAGCCCCCGACGGACAGCCATCTACGAGCAGTACGTC.

The chain carries TRBV5-1 and TRBJ2-3; 7 nucleotides align to TRBD2. The CDR3 loop spans 17 amino acids. Germline V gene data show CDR1 as SGHRS and CDR2 as YFSETQ. V shed 6 bases, J shed 9 bases, and the junction held 22 bases outside the gene matches. The CDR3 nucleotides are TGCGCCAGCATCCTAACGTATGGCAGCGGGACGGAGGAGACGCAGTATTTT. It translates to CASILTYGSGTEETQYF.

This chain links TRBV4-2 with TRBJ2-3; 10 bases are shared with TRBD2. The length of the CDR3 is 17 residues. J gave up 7 bases and V 1 base, and 11 bases lay outside the gene matches. Germline values: CDR1 LGHNA, CDR2 YNFKEQ. CDR3 protein: CASSQGELLAGLNTQYF. CDR3 nucleotides: TGTGCCAGCAGCCAAGGGGAGCTACTAGCGGGGTTAAATACGCAGTATTTT.

A note on this clone: Distinct nucleotide sequences in the sample also encode this CDR3. This chain links TRBV18 with TRBJ2-3, with D possibly matching TRBD2 (6 bases). V lost 6 bases to trimming and J lost 0 bases, with 10 bases between them. Germline V gene lookup returns CDR1 KGHSH and CDR2 LQKENI. CDR3 length: 14 residues. CDR3 nucleotide sequence: TGTGCCAGCTCGCCTACTAGCAGCACAGATACGCAGTATTTT. It is translated as CASSPTSSTDTQYF.

This clone is a singleton in its sample. The chain is built from TRBV5-4 and TRBJ2-2, with no clear D. Per germline, CDR1 SGHNT and CDR2 YYREEE (reference sequence). This CDR3 is built from 13 residues. Trimming took off 4 bases at V and 1 base at J, with 5 bases between the two ends. CDR3 region: CASSIQNTGELFF. CDR3 nucleotide sequence: TGTGCCAGCAGCATACAGAACACCGGGGAGCTGTTTTTT.

This clone was detected only a few times. J is TRBJ1-5 and V is TRBV6-5, with 7 nucleotides matching TRBD1. The germline V gene has CDR1 MNHEY and CDR2 SVGAGI. Trimming at V came to 7 bases and at J to 1 base, leaving 7 bases not matched to a gene. This CDR3 is 15 amino acids long. CDR3 in amino acids: CASTPDRASNQPQHF. The CDR3 nucleotides are TGTGCCAGCACCCCCGACAGGGCAAGCAATCAGCCCCAGCATTTT.

This chain uses TRBV27 with TRBJ1-2, with D possibly being TRBD1 (6 bases). Deletions cut 5 bases from V and 0 bases from J, with 10 bases between. The CDR3 is 14 amino acids. CDR1 is MNHEY, CDR2 SMNVEV, per germline (reference sequence). The CDR3 spells CASSTRGSNYGYTF. CDR3 nucleotide sequence: TGTGCCAGCAGTACCAGGGGATCTAACTATGGCTACACCTTC.

This chain links TRBV19 with TRBJ1-5; 7 bases align to TRBD1. Germline CDR1 LNHDA, CDR2 SQIVND (reference sequence). The CDR3 consists of 16 residues. J lost 1 base, V lost 3 bases, and 6 bases had no gene match. Here the CDR3 DNA reads TGTGCCAGTAGTATGAGGGCAGGGGGAAGCAATCAGCCCCAGCATTTT. It encodes CASSMRAGGSNQPQHF.

V gene TRBV18 combines with J gene TRBJ2-7; 9 positions agree with TRBD1. The CDR3 consists of 14 residues. After removal of 3 bases from V and 13 bases from J, the junction contained 13 bases not matched to a gene. Germline CDR1 is KGHSH and CDR2 is LQKENI. In DNA, the CDR3 is TGTGCCAGCTCACCGGGACAGGGATGGGCAAGCCTTTACGTC. Its translation is CASSPGQGWASLYV.

The CDR3 DNA is TGCGCCAGCAGCCGGAGAGACATGCTTCGGGACAGACAGGGTAGTCTAACAGATACGCAGTATTTT. This encodes CASSRRDMLRDRQGSLTDTQYF. This chain links TRBV4-1 with TRBJ2-3; 7 bases are shared with TRBD1. The germline CDR1 and CDR2 sequences are MGHRA and YSYEKL. This CDR3 has 22 residues. V trimming: 4 bases; J trimming: 3 bases; junction bases outside the gene matches: 28.

The rearrangement links TRBV9 to TRBJ2-5, with D unclear. The germline V gene encodes CDR1 SGDLS and CDR2 YYNGEE. The ends were cut back, 0 bases at V and 7 bases at J, with 13 bases in the middle. The CDR3 totals 14 residues. In nucleotides, the CDR3 is TGTGCCAGCAGCGTAGCTCCCATGACGGCGACCCAGTACTTC. It translates to CASSVAPMTATQYF.

The V and J genes are TRBV3-1 (or the pseudogene TRBV3-2) and TRBJ2-1; 7 positions match TRBD2. The germline V gene has CDR1 LGHDT and CDR2 YNNKEL (reference sequence). The J segment lost 2 bases and the V segment lost 6 bases, leaving 7 bases of the junction unmatched. CDR3 length: 15 residues. The DNA of the CDR3 is TGTGCCAGCAGTGATTCTAGCGGAACCTACAATGAGCAGTTCTTC. Encoded protein: CASSDSSGTYNEQFF.

The chain is built from TRBV19 and TRBJ2-5, with TRBD1 as a possible D gene (6 bases). The CDR3 runs to 15 residues. The germline V gene has CDR1 LNHDA and CDR2 SQIVND (reference sequence). V shed 3 bases and J shed 5 bases, with 16 bases lying between them. This CDR3 is CASSISGATVETQYF. The CDR3 DNA sequence: TGTGCCAGTAGTATCTCAGGGGCCACTGTGGAGACCCAGTACTTC.

This chain uses TRBV18 with TRBJ2-5; no firm D call. Germline-derived CDR1 and CDR2 are KGHSH and LQKENI. The CDR3 totals 13 residues. V was clipped by 0 bases and J by 7 bases, with 9 bases between them. CDR3 in DNA: TGTGCCAGCTCACCACCGCAGATGCGGACCCAGTACTTC. Translated: CASSPPQMRTQYF.

The table lists this clone with a count of one. The chain joins TRBV19 to TRBJ1-2; D is uncertain. This CDR3 spans 16 amino acids. V lost 9 bases to trimming and J lost 2 bases, with 22 bases between them. From germline, CDR1 is LNHDA and CDR2 SQIVND (reference sequence). Here the CDR3 reads CASGDGRGQENYGYTF. The CDR3 DNA is TGTGCCAGCGGAGACGGACGCGGGCAGGAAAACTATGGCTACACCTTC.

The CDR3 is CASSFGWGMGEKLFF. The CDR3, as DNA: TGTGCCAGCAGCTTTGGTTGGGGGATGGGTGAAAAACTGTTTTTT. The chain combines TRBV7-2 with TRBJ1-4; D perhaps matches TRBD1 (5 bases). The CDR3 consists of 15 residues. Germline-derived CDR1 and CDR2 are SGHTA and FQGNSA. Trimming took off 3 bases at V and 7 bases at J, with 15 bases between the two ends.

V is TRBV7-2 and J is TRBJ2-3; tentatively, D is TRBD2 (6 bases). Germline CDR1 and CDR2: SGHTA and FQGNSA. CDR3 size: 15 residues. The ends were cut back, 5 bases at V and 1 base at J, with 13 bases in the middle. The CDR3 loop reads CASSRGDFRTDTQYF. The CDR3 DNA follows: TGTGCCAGCAGCCGCGGGGACTTCCGCACAGATACGCAGTATTTT.

The CDR3 DNA reads TGTGCCAGCAGACCGGGACGGTCTCATCAGCCCCAGCATTTT. This codes for CASRPGRSHQPQHF. The chain recombines TRBV21-1 with TRBJ1-5. TRBV21-1 has pseudogene status. CDR3 length: 14 amino acids.

This clone was recorded a few times. The CDR3 loop is CASSENRGDEQFF. Written as DNA, the CDR3 is TGTGCCAGCAGTGAGAACAGGGGGGATGAGCAGTTCTTC. The rearrangement links TRBV2 to TRBJ2-1, with TRBD1 matching over 8 bases. Trimming at V came to 3 bases and at J to 8 bases, leaving 3 bases not matched to a gene. This CDR3 contains 13 residues. CDR1 is SNHLY, CDR2 FYNNEI, per germline.

This chain uses TRBV7-3 with TRBJ2-3; the match to TRBD2 covers 7 bases. The CDR3 is 14 residues long. The germline V gene has CDR1 SGHTA and CDR2 FQGTGA. V lost 2 bases, J lost 5 bases, and 4 bases stayed unmatched. In DNA, the CDR3 is TGTGCCAGCAGCTTAGGCGGGGGTGGAGATACGCAGTATTTT. Amino acid sequence: CASSLGGGGDTQYF.

This clone occurred a few times. This chain links TRBV5-4 with TRBJ2-7; 8 bases fit TRBD2. The CDR3 contains 15 residues. Germline trimming cut 0 bases from V and 3 bases from J; bases unmatched to any gene: 5. Germline CDR1 and CDR2: SGHNT and YYREEE (reference sequence). CDR3 residues: CASSLGAGGLYEQYV. DNA of the CDR3: TGTGCCAGCAGCTTGGGGGCGGGGGGCCTCTACGAGCAGTACGTC.

The gene calls are TRBV7-2 and TRBJ1-5; D not resolved. CDR1 SGHTA and CDR2 FQGNSA come from the germline V gene. The CDR3 is made up of 13 amino acids. Deletions cut 1 base from V and 11 bases from J, with 12 bases between. This CDR3 reads CASSLDRSGTQHF. CDR3 bases: TGTGCCAGCAGCTTAGACCGGAGCGGGACCCAGCATTTT.